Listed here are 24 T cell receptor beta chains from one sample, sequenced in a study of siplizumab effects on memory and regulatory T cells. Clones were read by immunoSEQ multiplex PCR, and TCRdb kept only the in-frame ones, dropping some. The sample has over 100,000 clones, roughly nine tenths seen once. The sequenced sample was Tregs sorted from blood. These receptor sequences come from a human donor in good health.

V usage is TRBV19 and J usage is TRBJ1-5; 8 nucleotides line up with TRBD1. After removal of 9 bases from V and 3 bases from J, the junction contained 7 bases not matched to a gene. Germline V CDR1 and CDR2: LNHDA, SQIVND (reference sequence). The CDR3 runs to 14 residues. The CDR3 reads CASEDRVFNQPQHF. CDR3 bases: TGTGCCAGCGAGGACAGGGTATTCAATCAGCCCCAGCATTTT.

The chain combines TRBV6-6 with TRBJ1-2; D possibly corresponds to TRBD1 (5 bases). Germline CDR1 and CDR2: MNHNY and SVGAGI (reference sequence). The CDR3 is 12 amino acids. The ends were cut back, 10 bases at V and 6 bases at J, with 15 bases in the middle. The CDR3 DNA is TGTGCCACCCAGAGGGGCCTCAATGGCTACACCTTC. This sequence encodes CATQRGLNGYTF.

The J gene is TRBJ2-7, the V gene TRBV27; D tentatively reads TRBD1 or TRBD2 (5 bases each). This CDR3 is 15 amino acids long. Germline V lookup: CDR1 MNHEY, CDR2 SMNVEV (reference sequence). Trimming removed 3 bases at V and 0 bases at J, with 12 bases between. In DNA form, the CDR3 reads TGTGCCAGCAGTTTCGAGGGACGGGGCTCCTACGAGCAGTACTTC. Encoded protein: CASSFEGRGSYEQYF.

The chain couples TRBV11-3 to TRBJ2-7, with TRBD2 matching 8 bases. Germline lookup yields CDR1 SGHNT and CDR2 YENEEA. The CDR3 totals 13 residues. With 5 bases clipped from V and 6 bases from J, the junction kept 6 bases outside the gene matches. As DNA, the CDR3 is TGTGCCAGCAGCCCTGGGACTAGAGGCGAGCAGTACTTC. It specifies CASSPGTRGEQYF.

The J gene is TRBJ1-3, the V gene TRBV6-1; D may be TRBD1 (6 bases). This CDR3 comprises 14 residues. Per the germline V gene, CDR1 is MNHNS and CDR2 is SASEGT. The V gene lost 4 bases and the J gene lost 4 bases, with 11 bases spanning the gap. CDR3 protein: CASSGGRGGNTIYF. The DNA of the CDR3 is TGTGCCAGCAGTGGGGGCAGGGGCGGAAACACCATATATTTT.

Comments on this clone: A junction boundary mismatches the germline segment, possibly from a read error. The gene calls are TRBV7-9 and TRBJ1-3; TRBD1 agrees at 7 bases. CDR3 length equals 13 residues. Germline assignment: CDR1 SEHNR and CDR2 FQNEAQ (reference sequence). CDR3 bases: TGTGCCAGCAGACTAGTGCAGGGGGGCAGTTGCTCTTTT. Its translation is CASRLVQGGSCSF. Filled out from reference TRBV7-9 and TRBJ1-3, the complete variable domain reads DTGVSQNPRHKITKRGQNVTFRCDPISEHNRLYWYRQTLGQGPEFLTYFQNEAQLEKSRLLSDRFSAERPKGSFSTLEIQRTEQGDSAMYLCASRLVQGGSCSFGEGSWLTVV.

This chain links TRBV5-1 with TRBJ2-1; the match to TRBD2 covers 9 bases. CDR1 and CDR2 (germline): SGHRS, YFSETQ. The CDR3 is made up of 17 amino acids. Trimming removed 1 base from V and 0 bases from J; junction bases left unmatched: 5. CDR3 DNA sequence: TGCGCCAGCAGCTTGCAGACTAGCGGAAGCTCCTACAATGAGCAGTTCTTC. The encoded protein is CASSLQTSGSSYNEQFF. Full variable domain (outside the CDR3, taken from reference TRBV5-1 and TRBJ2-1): KAGVTQTPRYLIKTRGQQVTLSCSPISGHRSVSWYQQTPGQGLQFLFEYFSETQRNKGNFPGRFSGRQFSNSRSEMNVSTLELGDSALYLCASSLQTSGSSYNEQFFGPGTRLTVL.

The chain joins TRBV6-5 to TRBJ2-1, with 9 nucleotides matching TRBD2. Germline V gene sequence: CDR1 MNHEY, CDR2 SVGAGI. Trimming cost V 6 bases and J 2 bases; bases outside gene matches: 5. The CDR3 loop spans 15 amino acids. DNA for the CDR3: TGTGCCAGCAGCATAGCGGGAGTCCCCTACAATGAGCAGTTCTTC. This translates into CASSIAGVPYNEQFF.

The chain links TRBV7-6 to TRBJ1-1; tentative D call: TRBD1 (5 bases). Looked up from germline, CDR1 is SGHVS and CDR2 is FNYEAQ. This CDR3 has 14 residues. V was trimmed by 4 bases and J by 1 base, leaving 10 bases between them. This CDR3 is CASSSETANTEAFF. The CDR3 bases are TGTGCCAGCAGCTCGGAGACAGCGAACACTGAAGCTTTCTTT.

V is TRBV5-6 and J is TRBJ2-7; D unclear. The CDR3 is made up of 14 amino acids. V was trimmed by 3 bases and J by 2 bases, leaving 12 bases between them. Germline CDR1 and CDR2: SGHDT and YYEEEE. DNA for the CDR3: TGTGCCAGCAGCTACGATTATGGGCCCTACGAGCAGTACTTC. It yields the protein CASSYDYGPYEQYF.

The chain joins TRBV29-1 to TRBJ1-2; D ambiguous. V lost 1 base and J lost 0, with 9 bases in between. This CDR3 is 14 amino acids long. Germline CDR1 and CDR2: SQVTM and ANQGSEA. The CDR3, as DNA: TGCAGCGTTGAAGGACACCGAGCTAACTATGGCTACACCTTC. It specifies CSVEGHRANYGYTF.

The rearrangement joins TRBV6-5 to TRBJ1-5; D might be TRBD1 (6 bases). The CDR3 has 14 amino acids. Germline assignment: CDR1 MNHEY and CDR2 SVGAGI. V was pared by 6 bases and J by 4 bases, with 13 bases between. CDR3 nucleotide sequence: TGTGCCAGCAGCCCTCGACAGGCAAATCAGCCCCAGCATTTT. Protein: CASSPRQANQPQHF.

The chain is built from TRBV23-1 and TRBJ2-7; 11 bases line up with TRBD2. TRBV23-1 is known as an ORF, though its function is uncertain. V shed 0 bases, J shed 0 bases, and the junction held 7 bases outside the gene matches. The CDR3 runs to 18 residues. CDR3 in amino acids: CASSQSLTLAGDSYEQYF. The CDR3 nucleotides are TGCGCCAGCAGTCAATCCCTTACACTAGCGGGGGACTCCTACGAGCAGTACTTC.

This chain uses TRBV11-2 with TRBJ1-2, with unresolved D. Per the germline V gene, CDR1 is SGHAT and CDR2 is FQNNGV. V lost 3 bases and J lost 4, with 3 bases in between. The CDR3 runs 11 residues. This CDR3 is CASSFLYGYTF. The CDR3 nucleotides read TGTGCCAGCAGCTTTCTCTATGGCTACACCTTC.

The CDR3 is CASSPGWGGDSYEQYF. In DNA form, the CDR3 reads TGTGCCAGCAGCCCGGGGTGGGGGGGCGACTCCTACGAGCAGTACTTC. The chain recombines TRBV7-9 with TRBJ2-7; TRBD2 is a possible D gene (7 bases). Trimming shortened V by 5 bases and J by 0 bases, and 17 bases separated the two germline ends. CDR1 is SEHNR and CDR2 is FQNEAQ in the germline V gene (reference sequence). This CDR3 comprises 16 residues.

The CDR3 DNA sequence: TGTGCCAGCAGCGTAGGAGGAGCTAACTATGGCTACACCTTC. The encoded protein is CASSVGGANYGYTF. The chain couples TRBV9 to TRBJ1-2; the D is unclear. From germline, CDR1 is SGDLS and CDR2 YYNGEE. The CDR3 has 14 residues. V dropped 0 bases and J dropped 0 bases, with 6 bases sitting between them. Using reference TRBV9 and TRBJ1-2 for the parts outside the CDR3, the full variable domain is DSGVTQTPKHLITATGQRVTLRCSPRSGDLSVYWYQQSLDQGLQFLIQYYNGEERAKGNILERFSAQQFPDLHSELNLSSLELGDSALYFCASSVGGANYGYTFGSGTRLTVV.

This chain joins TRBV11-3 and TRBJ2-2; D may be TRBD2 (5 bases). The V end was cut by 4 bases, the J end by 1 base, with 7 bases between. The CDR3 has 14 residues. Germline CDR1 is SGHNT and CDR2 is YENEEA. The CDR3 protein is CASSSGLNTGELFF. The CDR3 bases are TGTGCCAGCAGCTCCGGACTGAACACCGGGGAGCTGTTTTTT.

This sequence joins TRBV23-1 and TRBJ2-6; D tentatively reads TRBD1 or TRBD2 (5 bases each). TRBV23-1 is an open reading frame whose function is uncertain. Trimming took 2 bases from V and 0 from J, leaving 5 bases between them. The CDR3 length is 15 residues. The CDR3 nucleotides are TGCGCCAGCAGTCAAGGGGGCTCTGGGGCCAACGTCCTGACTTTC. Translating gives CASSQGGSGANVLTF.

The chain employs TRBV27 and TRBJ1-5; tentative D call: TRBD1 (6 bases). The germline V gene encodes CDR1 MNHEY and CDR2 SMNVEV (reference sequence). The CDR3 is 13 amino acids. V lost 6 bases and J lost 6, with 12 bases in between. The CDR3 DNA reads TGTGCCAGCAGCAAACAGGGTGCTCAGCCCCAGCATTTT. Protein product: CASSKQGAQPQHF.

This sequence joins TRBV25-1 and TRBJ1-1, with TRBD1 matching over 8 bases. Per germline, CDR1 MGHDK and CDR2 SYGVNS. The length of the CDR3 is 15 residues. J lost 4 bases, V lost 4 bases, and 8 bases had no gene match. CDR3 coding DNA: TGTGCCAGCAGTGCTACAGGGGGAGGGGGCACTGAAGCTTTCTTT. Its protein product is CASSATGGGGTEAFF.

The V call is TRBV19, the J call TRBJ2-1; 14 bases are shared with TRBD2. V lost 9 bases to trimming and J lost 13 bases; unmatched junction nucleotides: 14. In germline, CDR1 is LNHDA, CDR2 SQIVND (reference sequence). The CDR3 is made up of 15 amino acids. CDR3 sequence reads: CASSLSVGTSGRQFF. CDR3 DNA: TGTGCCAGCTCGCTATCGGTCGGGACTAGCGGGAGACAGTTCTTC.

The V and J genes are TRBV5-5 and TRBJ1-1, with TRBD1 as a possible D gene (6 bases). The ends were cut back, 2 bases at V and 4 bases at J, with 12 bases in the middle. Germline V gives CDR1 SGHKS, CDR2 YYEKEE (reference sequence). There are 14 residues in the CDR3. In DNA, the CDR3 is TGTGCCAGCAGCTTCAGAGGGGGTGGCACTGAAGCTTTCTTT. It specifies CASSFRGGGTEAFF.

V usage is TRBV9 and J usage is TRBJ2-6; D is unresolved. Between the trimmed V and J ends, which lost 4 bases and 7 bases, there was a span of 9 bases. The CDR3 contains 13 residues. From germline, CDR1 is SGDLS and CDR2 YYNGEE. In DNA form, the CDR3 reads TGTGCCAGCAGCATCGGACGAGCCAACGTCCTGACTTTC. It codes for CASSIGRANVLTF.

The CDR3 coding sequence is TGTGCCAGCAGGGGGACAGGGGGCGGTACCGGGGAGCTGTTTTTT. Its protein product is CASRGTGGGTGELFF. The J gene is TRBJ2-2, the V gene TRBV2, with TRBD1 identical over 12 bases. The germline CDR1 and CDR2 sequences are SNHLY and FYNNEI. J was trimmed by 5 bases and V by 6 bases; bases with no gene match: 4. There are 15 residues in the CDR3.